These 16 T cell receptor beta chains came from one sample sequenced in a study of T cell responses to AZD1222 COVID-19 vaccine. Sequenced by immunoSEQ multiplex PCR; TCRdb stores in-frame clones only, minus some. In the table there are 150,000 to 200,000 clones, approximately 92% of which are singletons. The specimen comprised peripheral blood, sampled on day 0 of AZD1222 vaccination. Receptor source: an adult in good health.

The genes are TRBV7-9 and TRBJ2-7; weak D call: TRBD1 (6 bases). Germline loops: CDR1 SEHNR, CDR2 FQNEAQ (reference sequence). The ends were cut back, 1 base at V and 0 bases at J, with 13 bases in the middle. The CDR3 has 16 residues. CDR3 loop: CASSLVGQRFSYEQYF. CDR3 bases: TGTGCCAGCAGCTTAGTGGGACAACGCTTCTCCTACGAGCAGTACTTC.

V usage is TRBV20-1 and J usage is TRBJ2-3; D unclear. V was clipped by 5 bases and J by 1 base, with 4 bases between them. This CDR3 spans 11 amino acids. The germline gives CDR1 DFQATT, CDR2 SNEGSKA (reference sequence). The CDR3 protein is CSAQGTDTQYF. The DNA for the CDR3 is TGCAGTGCTCAGGGCACAGATACGCAGTATTTT.

The chain combines TRBV19 with TRBJ2-5; D is possibly TRBD2 (6 bases). CDR1 is LNHDA and CDR2 is SQIVND in the germline V gene (reference sequence). The CDR3 totals 13 residues. V lost 3 bases and J 10 bases, leaving 15 bases between the germline ends. Here the CDR3 reads CASSIPPWGGQYF. In DNA, the CDR3 is TGTGCCAGTAGTATCCCCCCCTGGGGAGGCCAGTACTTC.

The V and J genes are TRBV9 and TRBJ2-1; 9 nucleotides agree with TRBD2. Germline-derived CDR1 and CDR2 are SGDLS and YYNGEE. This CDR3 spans 15 amino acids. V was pared by 0 bases and J by 7 bases, with 5 bases of the junction left unmatched. The CDR3 bases are TGTGCCAGCAGCGTAGCCGGGACTAGCACGAATGAGCAGTTCTTC. The encoded protein is CASSVAGTSTNEQFF.

This clone is a singleton in its sample. The V gene is TRBV6-4, the J gene TRBJ1-5, with unresolved D. V was clipped by 3 bases and J by 4 bases, with 10 bases between them. From germline, CDR1 is MRHNA and CDR2 SNTAGT. The CDR3 consists of 14 residues. CDR3 in amino acids: CASSEWGENQPQHF. The CDR3 coding sequence is TGTGCCAGCAGTGAATGGGGTGAGAATCAGCCCCAGCATTTT.

This sequence joins TRBV7-2 and TRBJ1-5; D not certain. This CDR3 region has 17 residues. V lost 1 base and J 1 base, leaving 14 bases between the germline ends. Germline V CDR1 and CDR2: SGHTA, FQGNSA. The CDR3 reads CASSLEGRRVSNQPQHF. The CDR3 DNA reads TGTGCCAGCAGCTTAGAAGGGAGGCGGGTAAGCAATCAGCCCCAGCATTTT. The full variable domain, its missing parts supplied by reference TRBV7-2 and TRBJ1-5, is GAGVSQSPSNKVTEKGKDVELRCDPISGHTALYWYRQSLGQGLEFLIYFQGNSAPDKSGLPSDRFSAERTGGSVSTLTIQRTQQEDSAVYLCASSLEGRRVSNQPQHFGDGTRLSIL.

V gene TRBV5-1 combines with J gene TRBJ2-7; 7 positions agree with TRBD1. CDR3 length: 14 amino acids. Trimming at V came to 1 base and at J to 5 bases, leaving 6 bases not matched to a gene. Germline V CDR1 and CDR2: SGHRS, YFSETQ. The chain's CDR3 is CASSLKGAYDEQYV. The CDR3 DNA follows: TGCGCCAGCAGCTTGAAGGGGGCTTACGACGAGCAGTACGTC.

The V and J genes are TRBV24-1 and TRBJ2-7, with TRBD2 identical over 8 bases. The V gene's germline CDR1 is KGHDR and CDR2 SFDVKD. The CDR3 totals 18 residues. With 4 bases clipped from V and 1 base from J, the junction kept 14 bases outside the gene matches. The CDR3 sequence: CATSDPGAGGGSSYEQYF. In DNA form, the CDR3 reads TGTGCCACCAGTGACCCCGGAGCGGGCGGGGGGTCTTCCTACGAGCAGTACTTC.

The chain has TRBV20-1 and TRBJ1-1, with D possibly TRBD1 on 5 matching bases. Germline CDR1 DFQATT, CDR2 SNEGSKA (reference sequence). The CDR3 length is 10 residues. V lost 6 bases to trimming and J lost 10 bases, with 12 bases between them. The CDR3 DNA is TGCAGTGCAAGGGACTATGGAGCTTTCTTT. Translation: CSARDYGAFF.

CDR3 protein: CASSQDVGGHAGNQPQHF. DNA for the CDR3: TGCGCCAGCAGCCAAGATGTAGGGGGCCACGCGGGCAATCAGCCCCAGCATTTT. The genes are TRBV4-1 and TRBJ1-5, with 7 bases fitting TRBD1. CDR1 and CDR2 (germline): MGHRA, YSYEKL. The CDR3 totals 18 residues. V lost 0 bases and J lost 2; bases outside the gene matches: 10.

The rearrangement links TRBV4-3 to TRBJ2-7; possible D gene TRBD2, 6 bases. The CDR3 length is 13 residues. Germline CDR1 reads LGHNA; CDR2 reads YSLEER. Trimming left V 4 bases short and J 7 bases short, with 14 bases between. In DNA, the CDR3 is TGCGCCAGCAGCCCAGCGACGGGGACTGAGCAGTACTTC. It codes for CASSPATGTEQYF.

The rearrangement uses TRBV4-3 and TRBJ2-5; perhaps D is TRBD1 or TRBD2 (6 bases each). Germline values: CDR1 LGHNA, CDR2 YSLEER. The CDR3 runs to 16 residues. Trimming stripped 0 bases from V and 4 bases from J, with 15 bases between. CDR3: CASSQDTRGLGETQYF. The CDR3 DNA is TGCGCCAGCAGCCAAGATACCCGGGGGCTAGGAGAGACCCAGTACTTC.

CDR3 bases: TGTGCCAGCAGTCTTGACCAGAGGGGCAATGAGCAGTTCTTC. Translation gives CASSLDQRGNEQFF. The chain couples TRBV28 to TRBJ2-1; the D call may be TRBD1 or TRBD2 (5 bases each). V was trimmed by 5 bases and J by 6 bases, leaving 14 bases between them. Germline assignment: CDR1 MDHEN and CDR2 SYDVKM. The CDR3 consists of 14 residues.

CDR3 sequence (DNA): TGCGCCAGCAGCCAAGATTCGGAGCGGGGGGCCCCTAGCACAGATACGCAGTATTTT. It is translated as CASSQDSERGAPSTDTQYF. The chain uses TRBV4-1 and TRBJ2-3; 9 positions agree with TRBD2. The V segment lost 0 bases and the J segment 0 bases; nucleotides outside the gene matches: 10. This CDR3 region has 19 residues. CDR1 and CDR2 (germline): MGHRA, YSYEKL.

The genes are TRBV11-3 and TRBJ1-1; weak D call: TRBD1 (6 bases). The CDR3 spans 17 residues. Germline-derived CDR1 and CDR2 are SGHNT and YENEEA. V was trimmed by 2 bases and J by 5 bases, leaving 21 bases between them. The CDR3 reads CASSLISGERTVTEAFF. CDR3 nucleotides: TGTGCCAGCAGCTTAATTTCCGGAGAAAGGACAGTGACTGAAGCTTTCTTT.

The chain links TRBV28 to TRBJ2-5, with TRBD1 as a possible D gene (5 bases). The germline gives CDR1 MDHEN, CDR2 SYDVKM. This CDR3 region has 14 residues. V dropped 7 bases and J dropped 6 bases, with 18 bases sitting between them. CDR3 loop: CASTPAGRVKTQYF. Written as DNA, the CDR3 is TGTGCCAGCACACCGGCCGGCAGGGTAAAGACCCAGTACTTC.